The sequence of this TCR beta chain was determined in a study of PD-1 blockade in classical Hodgkin lymphoma. Study as a whole: Treatment was intravenous nivolumab, 3 mg/kg every 2 weeks, until progression.

Assay: immunoSEQ multiplex PCR; the TCRdb copy retains only in-frame clones and omits some. The sample lists 20,000 or so clones; more than 75% were seen once. Study results and limitations: Patients who responded completely had about the same baseline diversity as newly diagnosed patients. Those patients who began receiving nivolumab less than 1 year after ASCT had lower diversity, and they were excluded.

Turning to this clone: Its antigen is as yet unknown.

With 5 bases removed from V and 4 bases from J, the gap between germline ends came to 15 bases. The CDR3 extends over 14 amino acids. Per germline, CDR1 MNHEY and CDR2 SVGAGI. With no exception, relapse followed autologous stem cell transplantation in all patients, and brentuximab vedotin exposure varied. When best responses were assessed, they were complete response, partial response or progressive disease. Sequenced material: peripheral blood mononuclear cells (PBMCs), taken before the second cycle of nivolumab. The clonotype comes from a human donor with classical Hodgkin lymphoma. The rearrangement joins TRBV6-5 to TRBJ2-7, with D perhaps matching TRBD1 or TRBD2 (5 bases each). CDR3 DNA: TGTGCCAGCAGTCGGCCCGGGGCCCCTTACGAGCAGTACTTC. The encoded protein is CASSRPGAPYEQYF.